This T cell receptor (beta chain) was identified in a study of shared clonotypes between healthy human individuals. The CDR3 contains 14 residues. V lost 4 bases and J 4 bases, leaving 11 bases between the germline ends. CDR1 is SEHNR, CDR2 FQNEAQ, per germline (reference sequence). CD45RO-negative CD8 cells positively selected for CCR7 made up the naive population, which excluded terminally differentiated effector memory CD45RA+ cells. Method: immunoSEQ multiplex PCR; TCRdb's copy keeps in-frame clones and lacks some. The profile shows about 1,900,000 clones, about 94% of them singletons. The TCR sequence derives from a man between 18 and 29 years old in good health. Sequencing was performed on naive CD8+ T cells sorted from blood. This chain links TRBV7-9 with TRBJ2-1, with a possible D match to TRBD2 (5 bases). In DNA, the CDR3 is TGTGCCAGCAGCTCCGGCGAGGGTTACAATGAGCAGTTCTTC. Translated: CASSSGEGYNEQFF. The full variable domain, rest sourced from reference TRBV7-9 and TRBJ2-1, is DTGVSQNPRHKITKRGQNVTFRCDPISEHNRLYWYRQTLGQGPEFLTYFQNEAQLEKSRLLSDRFSAERPKGSFSTLEIQRTEQGDSAMYLCASSSGEGYNEQFFGPGTRLTVL.